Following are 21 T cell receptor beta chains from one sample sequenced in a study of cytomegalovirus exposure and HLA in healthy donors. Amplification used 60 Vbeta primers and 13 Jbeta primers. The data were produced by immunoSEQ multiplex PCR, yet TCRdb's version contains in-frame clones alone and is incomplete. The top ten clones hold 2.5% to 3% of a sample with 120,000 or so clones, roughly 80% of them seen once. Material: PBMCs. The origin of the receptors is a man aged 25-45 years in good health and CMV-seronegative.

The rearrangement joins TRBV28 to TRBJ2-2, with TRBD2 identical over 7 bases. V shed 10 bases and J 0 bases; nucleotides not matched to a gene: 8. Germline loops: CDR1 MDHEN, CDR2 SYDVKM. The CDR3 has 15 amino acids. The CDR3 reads CATKLAGTNTGELFF. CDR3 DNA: TGTGCCACCAAGTTAGCGGGCACGAACACCGGGGAGCTGTTTTTT.

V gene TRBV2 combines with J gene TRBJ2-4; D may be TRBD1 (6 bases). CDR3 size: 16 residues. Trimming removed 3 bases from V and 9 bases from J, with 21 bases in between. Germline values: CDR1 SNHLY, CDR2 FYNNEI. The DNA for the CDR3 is TGTGCCAGCAGTGATTACAGGGACGGAGATAGGTGCATTCAGTACTTC. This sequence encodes CASSDYRDGDRCIQYF.

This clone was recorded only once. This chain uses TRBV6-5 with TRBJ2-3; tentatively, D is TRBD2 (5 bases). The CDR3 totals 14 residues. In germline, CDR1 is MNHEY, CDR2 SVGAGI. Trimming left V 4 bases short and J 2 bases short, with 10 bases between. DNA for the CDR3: TGTGCCAGCAGTTTGAGCGGCCTCACAGATACGCAGTATTTT. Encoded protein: CASSLSGLTDTQYF.

The CDR3 sequence is CASSFSGVTYEQYF. The CDR3 DNA follows: TGTGCCAGCAGTTTTTCAGGGGTTACCTACGAGCAGTACTTC. This chain uses TRBV27 with TRBJ2-7; tentatively, D is TRBD1 (6 bases). This CDR3 spans 14 amino acids. The germline V gene has CDR1 MNHEY and CDR2 SMNVEV (reference sequence). V lost 3 bases and J 2 bases, leaving 11 bases between the germline ends.

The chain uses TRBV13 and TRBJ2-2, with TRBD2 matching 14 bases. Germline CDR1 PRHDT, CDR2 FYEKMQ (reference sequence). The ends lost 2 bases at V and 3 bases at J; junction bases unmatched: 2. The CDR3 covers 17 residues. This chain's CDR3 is CASSLPGLAGDTGELFF. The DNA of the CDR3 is TGTGCCAGCAGCTTACCGGGACTAGCGGGAGACACCGGGGAGCTGTTTTTT.

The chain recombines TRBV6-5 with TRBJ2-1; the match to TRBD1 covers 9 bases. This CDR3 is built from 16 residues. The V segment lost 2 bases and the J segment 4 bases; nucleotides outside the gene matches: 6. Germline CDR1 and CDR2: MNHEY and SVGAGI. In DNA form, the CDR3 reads TGTGCCAGCAGTTACACCGACAGGGGGAATTACAATGAGCAGTTCTTC. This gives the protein CASSYTDRGNYNEQFF.

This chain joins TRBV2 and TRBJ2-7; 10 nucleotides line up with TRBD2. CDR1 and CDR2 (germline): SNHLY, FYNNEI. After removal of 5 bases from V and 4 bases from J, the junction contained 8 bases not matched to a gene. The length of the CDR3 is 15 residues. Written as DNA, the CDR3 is TGTGCCAGCAGTATTCTAGCGGGAGCGTCGTACGAGCAGTACTTC. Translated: CASSILAGASYEQYF.

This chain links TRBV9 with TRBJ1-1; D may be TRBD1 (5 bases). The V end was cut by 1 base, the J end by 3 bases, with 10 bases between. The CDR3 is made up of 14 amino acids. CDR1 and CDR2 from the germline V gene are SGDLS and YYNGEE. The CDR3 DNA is TGTGCCAGCAGCGTACAGGGTTTGGACACTGAAGCTTTCTTT. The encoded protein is CASSVQGLDTEAFF.

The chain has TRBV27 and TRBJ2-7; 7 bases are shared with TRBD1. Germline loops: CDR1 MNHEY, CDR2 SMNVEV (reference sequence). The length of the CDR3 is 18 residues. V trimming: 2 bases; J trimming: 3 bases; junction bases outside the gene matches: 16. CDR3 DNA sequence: TGTGCCAGCAGTTTACTCGTCCCCGGCCGGACAGGAAACTACGAGCAGTACTTC. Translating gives CASSLLVPGRTGNYEQYF.

The CDR3, as DNA: TGTGCCAGCAGCCAAGAGCCTAGCGGGGCCTACGAGCAGTACTTC. It specifies CASSQEPSGAYEQYF. The chain couples TRBV4-2 to TRBJ2-5; TRBD2 agrees at 9 bases. The closer fit of TRBJ2-7 to the DNA end suggests the J call may be wrong. There are 15 residues in the CDR3. Germline V gives CDR1 LGHNA, CDR2 YNFKEQ.

This CDR3 is CTSTGLAGGCEQYF. The CDR3 bases are TGCACCAGCACCGGACTAGCGGGAGGCTGCGAGCAGTACTTC. The genes are TRBV1 and TRBJ2-7; the table's D call, TRBD2, was not checked against the DNA. TRBV1 corresponds to a pseudogene. The CDR3 consists of 14 residues.

CDR3 residues: CASSGGGPPYEQYF. The DNA for the CDR3 is TGTGCCAGCAGTGGGGGGGGACCCCCCTACGAGCAGTACTTC. The chain combines TRBV28 with TRBJ2-7, with TRBD2 matching over 7 bases. Germline assignment: CDR1 MDHEN and CDR2 SYDVKM. V trimming: 5 bases; J trimming: 2 bases; junction bases outside the gene matches: 6. This CDR3 contains 14 residues.

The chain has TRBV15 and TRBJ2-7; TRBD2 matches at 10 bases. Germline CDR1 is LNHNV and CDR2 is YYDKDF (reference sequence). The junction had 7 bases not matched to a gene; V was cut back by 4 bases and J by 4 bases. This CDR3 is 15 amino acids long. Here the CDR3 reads CATSTSSGSPYEQYF. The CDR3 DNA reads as TGTGCCACCAGCACTTCTAGCGGGAGTCCGTACGAGCAGTACTTC.

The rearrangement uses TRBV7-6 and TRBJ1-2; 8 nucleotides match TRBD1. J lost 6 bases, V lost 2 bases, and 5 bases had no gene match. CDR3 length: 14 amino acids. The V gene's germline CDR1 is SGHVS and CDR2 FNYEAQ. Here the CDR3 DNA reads TGTGCCAGCAGCTTATTACAGGGGGGAGATGGCTACACCTTC. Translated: CASSLLQGGDGYTF. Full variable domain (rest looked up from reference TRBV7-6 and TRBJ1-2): GAGVSQSPRYKVTKRGQDVALRCDPISGHVSLYWYRQALGQGPEFLTYFNYEAQQDKSGLPNDRFSAERPEGSISTLTIQRTEQRDSAMYRCASSLLQGGDGYTFGSGTRLTVV.

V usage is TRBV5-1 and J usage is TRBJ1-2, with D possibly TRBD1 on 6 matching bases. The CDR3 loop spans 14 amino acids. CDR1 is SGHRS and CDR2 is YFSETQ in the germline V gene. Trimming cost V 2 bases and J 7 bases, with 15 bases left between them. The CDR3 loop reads CASSLGRGRGGYTF. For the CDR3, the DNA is TGCGCCAGCAGCTTAGGCAGGGGAAGAGGTGGCTACACCTTC.

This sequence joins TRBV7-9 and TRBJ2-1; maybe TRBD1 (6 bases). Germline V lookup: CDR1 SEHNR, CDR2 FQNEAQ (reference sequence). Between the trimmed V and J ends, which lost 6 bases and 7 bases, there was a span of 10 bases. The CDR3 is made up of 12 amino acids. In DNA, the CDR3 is TGTGCCAGCAGGAAAACAGGGAATGAGCAGTTCTTC. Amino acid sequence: CASRKTGNEQFF.

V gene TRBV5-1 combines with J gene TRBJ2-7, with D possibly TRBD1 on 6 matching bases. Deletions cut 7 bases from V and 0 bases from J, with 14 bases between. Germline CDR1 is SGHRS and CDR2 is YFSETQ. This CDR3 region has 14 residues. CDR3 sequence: CASRKDRASYEQYF. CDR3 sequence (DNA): TGCGCCAGCCGAAAGGACAGAGCCTCCTACGAGCAGTACTTC. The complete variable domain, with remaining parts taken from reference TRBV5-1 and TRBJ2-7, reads KAGVTQTPRYLIKTRGQQVTLSCSPISGHRSVSWYQQTPGQGLQFLFEYFSETQRNKGNFPGRFSGRQFSNSRSEMNVSTLELGDSALYLCASRKDRASYEQYFGPGTRLTVT.

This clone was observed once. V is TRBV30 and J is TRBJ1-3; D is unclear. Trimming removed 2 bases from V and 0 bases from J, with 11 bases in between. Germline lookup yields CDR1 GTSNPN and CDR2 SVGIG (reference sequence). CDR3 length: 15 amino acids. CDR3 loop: CAWSSPVFSGNTIYF. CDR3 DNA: TGTGCCTGGAGTTCCCCGGTTTTCTCTGGAAACACCATATATTTT.

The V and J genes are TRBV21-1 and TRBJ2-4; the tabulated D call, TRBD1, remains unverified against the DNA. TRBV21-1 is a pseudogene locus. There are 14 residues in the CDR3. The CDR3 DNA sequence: TGTGCCAGCAGCCATTACAGGGGGCTCGACATTCAGTACTTC. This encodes CASSHYRGLDIQYF.

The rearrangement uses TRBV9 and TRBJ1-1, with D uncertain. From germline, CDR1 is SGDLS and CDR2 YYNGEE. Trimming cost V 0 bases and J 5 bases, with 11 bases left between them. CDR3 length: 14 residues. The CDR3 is CASSVGGRGTEAFF. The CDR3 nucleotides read TGTGCCAGCAGCGTAGGAGGCCGAGGGACTGAAGCTTTCTTT.

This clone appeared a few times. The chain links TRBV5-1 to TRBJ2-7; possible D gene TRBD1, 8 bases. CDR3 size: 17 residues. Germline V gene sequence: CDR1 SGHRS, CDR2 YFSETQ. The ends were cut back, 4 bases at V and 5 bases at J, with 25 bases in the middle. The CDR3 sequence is CASSRQITGGVPHEQYF. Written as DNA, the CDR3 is TGCGCCAGCAGCCGTCAAATTACAGGGGGGGTCCCCCACGAGCAGTACTTC. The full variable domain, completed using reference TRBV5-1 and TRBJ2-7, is KAGVTQTPRYLIKTRGQQVTLSCSPISGHRSVSWYQQTPGQGLQFLFEYFSETQRNKGNFPGRFSGRQFSNSRSEMNVSTLELGDSALYLCASSRQITGGVPHEQYFGPGTRLTVT.